A single sample gave rise to the 23 T cell receptor beta chains below, sequenced in a study of PD-L1 blockade in urothelial cancer. This sample's time point: peripheral blood 6 weeks after treatment start. TCRdb's table, derived via immunoSEQ multiplex PCR, lists solely in-frame clones and lacks some. Of some 19,000 clones in the sample, approximately 82% were seen once. The material sequenced was PBMCs, taken around atezolizumab (anti-PD-L1) treatment. Receptors were obtained from a man aged 45-60 years with urothelial cancer.

The sample holds one count of this clone. The chain joins TRBV2 to TRBJ1-5, with TRBD1 matching over 7 bases. The CDR3 is 15 residues long. Looked up from germline, CDR1 is SNHLY and CDR2 is FYNNEI. V was clipped by 6 bases and J by 3 bases; unmatched bases: 8. The CDR3 DNA reads TGTGCCAGCAGAGCCCGACAGGGATCCAATCAGCCCCAGCATTTT. Translating gives CASRARQGSNQPQHF.

This chain joins TRBV11-2 and TRBJ2-2; TRBD2 aligns across 7 bases. Germline values: CDR1 SGHAT, CDR2 FQNNGV. V trimming: 7 bases; J trimming: 6 bases; junction bases outside the gene matches: 17. CDR3 size: 17 residues. The CDR3 region has the DNA TGTGCCAGCAAACAATACCGGGGAAGTGGGGGGGCCGGGGAGCTGTTTTTT. Its translation is CASKQYRGSGGAGELFF.

This clone was detected only once. The chain couples TRBV2 to TRBJ1-4; maybe TRBD1 (5 bases). V lost 6 bases, J lost 0 bases, and 14 bases lay in between. The CDR3 totals 16 residues. From germline, CDR1 is SNHLY and CDR2 FYNNEI. The CDR3 DNA is TGTGCCAGCAGCCTGCCGGGGGGAACAACTAATGAAAAACTGTTTTTT. This gives the protein CASSLPGGTTNEKLFF.

V and J are TRBV6-1 and TRBJ2-2; 11 nucleotides match TRBD2. Germline V gene lookup returns CDR1 MNHNS and CDR2 SASEGT. CDR3 size: 16 residues. Trimming removed 3 bases from V and 4 bases from J; junction bases left unmatched: 4. DNA for the CDR3: TGTGCCAGCAGTGATCTAGCGGGGGGTGGCACCGGGGAGCTGTTTTTT. The encoded protein is CASSDLAGGGTGELFF.

The chain recombines TRBV9 with TRBJ2-3, with 7 nucleotides matching TRBD2. This CDR3 is 18 amino acids long. V dropped 4 bases and J dropped 2; count of bases not matched to a gene: 16. CDR1 and CDR2 from the germline V gene are SGDLS and YYNGEE. The CDR3 nucleotides are TGTGCCAGCAGCCCAGGTTCTGGGGCTAGCGGACCCACAGATACGCAGTATTTT. It is translated as CASSPGSGASGPTDTQYF.

V and J are TRBV5-4 and TRBJ2-7; a weak D match, TRBD1 (6 bases). V was clipped by 3 bases and J by 3 bases, with 10 bases between them. This CDR3 is built from 13 residues. Germline assignment: CDR1 SGHNT and CDR2 YYREEE (reference sequence). CDR3 sequence (DNA): TGTGCCAGCAGCTCCGACAGGAGCTACGAGCAGTACGTC. Translation: CASSSDRSYEQYV.

The V call is TRBV9, the J call TRBJ2-1; 7 bases agree with TRBD1. V was clipped by 3 bases and J by 5 bases; unmatched bases: 5. CDR1 and CDR2 (germline): SGDLS, YYNGEE. This CDR3 region has 14 residues. The CDR3 DNA follows: TGTGCCAGCAGCGCCCGGGACAGAAACAATGAGCAGTTCTTC. Translation: CASSARDRNNEQFF.

This clone was counted between two and nine times. The chain carries TRBV4-1 and TRBJ2-7; D not resolved. Trimming removed 3 bases from V and 1 base from J, with 13 bases in between. The CDR3 sequence is 15 residues long. CDR1 is MGHRA, CDR2 YSYEKL, per germline. CDR3 sequence reads: CASSQLYLVSYEQYF. The CDR3 DNA follows: TGCGCCAGCAGCCAGCTTTATCTAGTGTCCTACGAGCAGTACTTC.

The chain carries TRBV7-9 and TRBJ1-6; D possibly corresponds to TRBD1 (5 bases). The CDR3 length is 16 residues. Per the germline V gene, CDR1 is SEHNR and CDR2 is FQNEAQ (reference sequence). Trimming left V 2 bases short and J 9 bases short, with 17 bases between. The CDR3 DNA reads TGTGCCAGCAGCTTAACTCAGGGTTATGGGGTTTCACCCCTCCACTTT. Amino acid sequence: CASSLTQGYGVSPLHF.

The chain is built from TRBV7-6 and TRBJ2-3; the D is unclear. The CDR3 runs 13 residues. The V end was cut by 4 bases, the J end by 0 bases, with 5 bases between. Germline V gene sequence: CDR1 SGHVS, CDR2 FNYEAQ. The CDR3 nucleotides read TGTGCCAGCAGCTATACAAGCACAGATACGCAGTATTTT. This translates into CASSYTSTDTQYF.

This clone was counted only a few times. This rearrangement joins TRBV19 to TRBJ2-3; unclear D gene. Germline lookup yields CDR1 LNHDA and CDR2 SQIVND (reference sequence). V shed 3 bases and J shed 4 bases, with 14 bases lying between them. The CDR3 length is 15 residues. The CDR3 nucleotides read TGTGCCAGTAGTATCGACGGAGCCCTGGCAGATACGCAGTATTTT. Encoded protein: CASSIDGALADTQYF.

The rearrangement links TRBV10-2 to TRBJ2-7; no firm D call. This CDR3 spans 13 amino acids. Germline assignment: CDR1 WSHSY and CDR2 SAAADI. Deletions cut 6 bases from V and 0 bases from J, with 9 bases between. CDR3: CASSQFSSYEQYV. CDR3 bases: TGCGCCAGCAGCCAGTTTAGCTCCTACGAGCAGTACGTC.

The chain carries TRBV18 and TRBJ1-1; 9 bases align to TRBD1. This CDR3 spans 15 amino acids. Trimming at V came to 6 bases and at J to 3 bases, leaving 8 bases not matched to a gene. Germline loops: CDR1 KGHSH, CDR2 LQKENI. CDR3 residues: CASSVTGGRDTEAFF. The DNA of the CDR3 is TGTGCCAGCTCTGTGACAGGGGGGAGGGACACTGAAGCTTTCTTT.

This sequence joins TRBV29-1 and TRBJ2-5; possibly TRBD2 for D (6 bases). The germline gives CDR1 SQVTM, CDR2 ANQGSEA. The V gene lost 6 bases and the J gene lost 1 base, with 18 bases spanning the gap. This CDR3 is built from 15 residues. The CDR3 DNA reads TGCAGCGTCGGCGGGACGGAACAAGTCCAAGAGACCCAGTACTTC. Protein sequence: CSVGGTEQVQETQYF. The full variable domain, with the rest looked up from reference TRBV29-1 and TRBJ2-5, is SAVISQKPSRDICQRGTSLTIQCQVDSQVTMMFWYRQQPGQSLTLIATANQGSEATYESGFVIDKFPISRPNLTFSTLTVSNMSPEDSSIYLCSVGGTEQVQETQYFGPGTRLLVL.

The V and J genes are TRBV5-1 and TRBJ2-1; 8 positions match TRBD2. The CDR3 is 13 amino acids. Trimming removed 0 bases from V and 12 bases from J; junction bases left unmatched: 5. Germline-derived CDR1 and CDR2 are SGHRS and YFSETQ. The chain's CDR3 is CASSLGGGRWQFF. The CDR3, as DNA: TGCGCCAGCAGCTTGGGTGGCGGGAGGTGGCAGTTCTTC.

This clone was observed a handful of times. The chain recombines TRBV9 with TRBJ2-1; 9 bases agree with TRBD2. J gave up 5 bases and V 3 bases, and 12 bases lay outside the gene matches. The length of the CDR3 is 17 residues. CDR1 SGDLS and CDR2 YYNGEE come from the germline V gene. In nucleotides, the CDR3 is TGTGCCAGCAGCGAGCCCTCGGCTAGCGGGGAACACAATGAGCAGTTCTTC. Amino acids: CASSEPSASGEHNEQFF.

The chain joins TRBV23-1 to TRBJ1-2; 8 nucleotides align to TRBD1. TRBV23-1 is an open reading frame, and its role is uncertain. The junction had 3 bases not matched to a gene; V was cut back by 3 bases and J by 0 bases. CDR3 size: 15 residues. The CDR3 nucleotides are TGCGCCAGCAGTCACTCGACAGGGGCTAACTATGGCTACACCTTC. This sequence encodes CASSHSTGANYGYTF.

The chain uses TRBV2 and TRBJ2-1; the match to TRBD2 covers 8 bases. Trimming took 6 bases from V and 7 from J; bases not matched to a gene: 11. Looked up from germline, CDR1 is SNHLY and CDR2 is FYNNEI. This CDR3 is 15 amino acids long. CDR3: CASSRGLDIPNEQFF. The CDR3 nucleotides read TGTGCCAGCAGCCGGGGACTAGATATCCCGAATGAGCAGTTCTTC.

J is TRBJ2-1 and V is TRBV5-6; unclear D gene. The CDR3 runs 14 residues. In germline, CDR1 is SGHDT, CDR2 YYEEEE. V lost 1 base and J lost 6, with 11 bases in between. CDR3 sequence: CASSLRRLGNEQFF. The CDR3 nucleotides read TGTGCCAGCAGCTTGCGGCGGCTTGGCAATGAGCAGTTCTTC. The full variable domain, its missing parts supplied by reference TRBV5-6 and TRBJ2-1, is DAGVTQSPTHLIKTRGQQVTLRCSPKSGHDTVSWYQQALGQGPQFIFQYYEEEERQRGNFPDRFSGHQFPNYSSELNVNALLLGDSALYLCASSLRRLGNEQFFGPGTRLTVL.

The chain has TRBV5-1 and TRBJ2-1; 10 nucleotides align to TRBD2. Trimming at V came to 4 bases and at J to 0 bases, leaving 7 bases not matched to a gene. The CDR3 runs 17 residues. The germline V gene has CDR1 SGHRS and CDR2 YFSETQ. CDR3 bases: TGCGCCAGCAGCCTTGGGACTAGCGCGAGCTCCTACAATGAGCAGTTCTTC. It yields the protein CASSLGTSASSYNEQFF.

The rearrangement uses TRBV5-1 and TRBJ2-3, with D possibly matching TRBD2 (5 bases). The germline gives CDR1 SGHRS, CDR2 YFSETQ. V lost 0 bases, J lost 2 bases, and 10 bases lay in between. The CDR3 spans 15 residues. This chain's CDR3 is CASSLGRTVTDTQYF. For the CDR3, the DNA is TGCGCCAGCAGCTTGGGGCGGACTGTCACAGATACGCAGTATTTT.

This rearrangement joins TRBV27 to TRBJ1-6, with D unclear. This CDR3 has 16 amino acids. V shed 0 bases and J shed 0 bases, with 6 bases lying between them. The V gene's germline CDR1 is MNHEY and CDR2 SMNVEV (reference sequence). The CDR3 here is CASSLSAGSYNSPLHF. In DNA, the CDR3 is TGTGCCAGCAGTTTATCGGCAGGCTCCTATAATTCACCCCTCCACTTT.

This clone turned up a few times. V gene TRBV10-3 combines with J gene TRBJ1-1; tentatively, D is TRBD1 (5 bases). This CDR3 is built from 11 residues. CDR1 is ENHRY and CDR2 is SYGVKD in the germline V gene. With 6 bases removed from V and 11 bases from J, the gap between germline ends came to 13 bases. The CDR3 region has the DNA TGTGCCATCAGGGCGGGGGGTGACGCTTTCTTT. Translation gives CAIRAGGDAFF.